Each of the 31 T cell receptor beta chains below was sequenced from the same sample in a study of blood T cell repertoires in COVID-19. The data were produced by immunoSEQ multiplex PCR, yet TCRdb's version contains in-frame clones alone and is incomplete. This table holds 100,000 to 150,000 clones, 88% found once. The sequenced material came from peripheral blood. These receptor sequences come from a human donor in a cohort sampled during active COVID-19.

The chain uses TRBV28 and TRBJ2-1; D may be TRBD2 (6 bases). Between the trimmed V and J ends, which lost 6 bases and 0 bases, there was a span of 6 bases. The CDR3 covers 13 residues. The germline CDR1 and CDR2 sequences are MDHEN and SYDVKM. The CDR3 sequence is CASSGSSYNEQFF. The CDR3 DNA reads as TGTGCCAGCAGCGGGAGCTCCTACAATGAGCAGTTCTTC.

CDR3 residues: CAWGIGGGNQPQHF. As DNA, the CDR3 is TGTGCCTGGGGGATAGGGGGTGGCAATCAGCCCCAGCATTTT. This sequence joins TRBV30 and TRBJ1-5; tentative D call: TRBD1 (6 bases). The length of the CDR3 is 14 residues. The V gene lost 5 bases and the J gene lost 2 bases, with 13 bases spanning the gap. The germline V gene has CDR1 GTSNPN and CDR2 SVGIG (reference sequence). The whole variable domain, filled in from reference TRBV30 and TRBJ1-5, reads SQTIHQWPATLVQPVGSPLSLECTVEGTSNPNLYWYRQAAGRGLQLLFYSVGIGQISSEVPQNLSASRPQDRQFILSSKKLLLSDSGFYLCAWGIGGGNQPQHFGDGTRLSIL.

The V and J genes are TRBV30 and TRBJ2-3, with 8 bases identical to TRBD2. V dropped 0 bases and J dropped 4; count of bases not matched to a gene: 3. CDR1 is GTSNPN, CDR2 SVGIG, per germline (reference sequence). CDR3 size: 14 residues. The CDR3 bases are TGTGCCTGGAGTGTACGGGGGGGCTCAGATACGCAGTATTTT. Translating it yields CAWSVRGGSDTQYF.

The chain uses TRBV4-1 and TRBJ2-7; D possibly corresponds to TRBD2 (7 bases). This CDR3 contains 16 residues. CDR1 and CDR2 (germline): MGHRA, YSYEKL. Trimming pared 1 base from V and 6 bases from J, leaving 19 bases between. This CDR3 reads CASSQVGQQGRVEQYF. The CDR3 coding sequence is TGCGCCAGCAGCCAAGTGGGGCAGCAGGGGAGGGTCGAGCAGTACTTC.

The chain links TRBV3-1 (or the pseudogene TRBV3-2) to TRBJ2-7; TRBD1 might be the D (6 bases). Trimming cost V 1 base and J 0 bases, with 13 bases left between them. This CDR3 contains 16 residues. The V gene's germline CDR1 is LGHDT and CDR2 YNNKEL (reference sequence). The CDR3, as DNA: TGTGCCAGCAGCCAAGTGAATAGGGGGAACTCCTACGAGCAGTACTTC. It encodes CASSQVNRGNSYEQYF.

As regards this clone: The germline gene is not matched at one end of the junction; a read error may be the cause. This sequence joins TRBV28 and TRBJ1-2, with D possibly matching TRBD1 (6 bases). CDR1 is MDHEN and CDR2 is SYDVKM in the germline V gene. The CDR3 runs 12 residues. Written as DNA, the CDR3 is TGTGCCAGCAGTTTACCTTTCGGACAGCTATTCTTC. Residues: CASSLPFGQLFF.

This clone appeared a few times. The rearrangement links TRBV2 to TRBJ1-5; TRBD1 is a possible D gene (5 bases). CDR3 size: 17 residues. V was trimmed by 5 bases and J by 0 bases, leaving 17 bases between them. Germline CDR1 and CDR2: SNHLY and FYNNEI. The CDR3 region is CASSLSGTADSNQPQHF. The DNA of the CDR3 is TGTGCCAGCAGTCTATCCGGGACTGCTGATAGCAATCAGCCCCAGCATTTT.

V is TRBV5-1 and J is TRBJ2-1, with 8 nucleotides matching TRBD1. Trimming cost V 4 bases and J 7 bases; bases outside gene matches: 10. The length of the CDR3 is 15 residues. CDR1 SGHRS and CDR2 YFSETQ come from the germline V gene. The CDR3 protein is CASSPGQGRPNEQFF. The CDR3 nucleotides read TGCGCCAGCAGCCCCGGACAGGGTAGGCCTAATGAGCAGTTCTTC. Looking up the rest from reference TRBV5-1 and TRBJ2-1 gives the full variable domain: KAGVTQTPRYLIKTRGQQVTLSCSPISGHRSVSWYQQTPGQGLQFLFEYFSETQRNKGNFPGRFSGRQFSNSRSEMNVSTLELGDSALYLCASSPGQGRPNEQFFGPGTRLTVL.

The chain employs TRBV30 and TRBJ2-7, with D possibly matching TRBD1 (6 bases). The CDR3 is 13 amino acids. Germline V CDR1 and CDR2: GTSNPN, SVGIG (reference sequence). V lost 1 base and J 3 bases, leaving 10 bases between the germline ends. CDR3 DNA: TGTGCCTGGAGTGACGGCAGGGGCTACGAGCAGTACTTC. Protein: CAWSDGRGYEQYF.

The chain joins TRBV29-1 to TRBJ1-5, with TRBD1 as a possible D gene (5 bases). The length of the CDR3 is 11 residues. Germline lookup yields CDR1 SQVTM and CDR2 ANQGSEA. V dropped 6 bases and J dropped 11 bases, with 14 bases sitting between them. CDR3 residues: CSVMTGDTQHF. CDR3 DNA sequence: TGCAGCGTAATGACGGGGGATACCCAGCATTTT.

This sequence joins TRBV30 and TRBJ2-7; D perhaps matches TRBD2 (5 bases). Trimming removed 3 bases from V and 3 bases from J, with 9 bases in between. The germline CDR1 and CDR2 sequences are GTSNPN and SVGIG (reference sequence). The CDR3 runs 12 residues. CDR3 DNA: TGTGCCTGGAGCAACGGGGACTACGAGCAGTACTTC. Translated, it gives CAWSNGDYEQYF.

This chain joins TRBV28 and TRBJ2-1; TRBD2 aligns across 10 bases. The CDR3 extends over 17 amino acids. Germline assignment: CDR1 MDHEN and CDR2 SYDVKM. The junction had 9 bases not matched to a gene; V was cut back by 4 bases and J by 3 bases. CDR3 region: CASSSDSGRPYYNEQFF. The CDR3 nucleotides read TGTGCCAGCAGTTCGGATAGCGGGAGGCCCTACTACAATGAGCAGTTCTTC.

This clone was counted once. The V and J genes are TRBV3-1 (or the pseudogene TRBV3-2) and TRBJ2-7, with TRBD1 matching 8 bases. The CDR3 consists of 15 residues. V gave up 0 bases and J gave up 5 bases; unmatched junction bases: 6. The germline V gene has CDR1 LGHDT and CDR2 YNNKEL (reference sequence). CDR3 nucleotide sequence: TGTGCCAGCAGCCAAGATAGCGGACAGGGCGACGAGCAGTACTTC. Its translation is CASSQDSGQGDEQYF.

The chain employs TRBV7-9 and TRBJ2-1; 8 nucleotides agree with TRBD1. In germline, CDR1 is SEHNR, CDR2 FQNEAQ (reference sequence). CDR3 length: 15 amino acids. V shed 2 bases, J shed 4 bases, and the junction held 4 bases outside the gene matches. The CDR3, as DNA: TGTGCCAGCAGCTTAACAGGGGGGCAGTACAATGAGCAGTTCTTC. Translation: CASSLTGGQYNEQFF.

This rearrangement joins TRBV27 to TRBJ1-5; 7 nucleotides align to TRBD1. CDR3 length equals 14 residues. After removal of 6 bases from V and 7 bases from J, the junction contained 9 bases not matched to a gene. Germline CDR1 reads MNHEY; CDR2 reads SMNVEV (reference sequence). The CDR3 here is CASRQGGPGQPQHF. DNA of the CDR3: TGTGCCAGCAGACAAGGGGGCCCAGGACAGCCCCAGCATTTT.

The genes are TRBV7-2 and TRBJ1-3, with D possibly TRBD1 on 5 matching bases. Trimming removed 4 bases at V and 0 bases at J, with 13 bases between. CDR3 length: 16 residues. Germline CDR1 is SGHTA and CDR2 is FQGNSA. The CDR3 DNA reads as TGTGCCAGCAGCTCACTCCAGGGACTCTCTGGAAACACCATATATTTT. Translation gives CASSSLQGLSGNTIYF.

The chain links TRBV10-3 to TRBJ2-7, with 11 bases fitting TRBD2. With 2 bases clipped from V and 4 bases from J, the junction kept 1 base outside the gene matches. Germline V gene data show CDR1 as ENHRY and CDR2 as SYGVKD. This CDR3 is 14 amino acids long. The CDR3 nucleotides are TGTGCCATCAGTGAGCTAGCGGGGGGTTACGAGCAGTACTTC. It is translated as CAISELAGGYEQYF.

CDR3 DNA: TGTGCCAGCAGCCAAGGCCAGGGGGACTACGAGCAGTACTTC. Translating it yields CASSQGQGDYEQYF. This chain connects TRBV4-2 to TRBJ2-7, with 7 bases identical to TRBD1. Germline CDR1 and CDR2: LGHNA and YNFKEQ. Trimming cost V 1 base and J 3 bases; bases outside gene matches: 3. The CDR3 is 14 residues long.

This rearrangement joins TRBV28 to TRBJ2-7, with no clear D. The CDR3 extends over 13 amino acids. Germline CDR1 MDHEN, CDR2 SYDVKM. The V gene lost 5 bases and the J gene lost 6 bases, with 14 bases spanning the gap. CDR3 loop: CASSPPPASEQYF. The CDR3 DNA is TGTGCCAGCAGTCCCCCCCCAGCGTCCGAGCAGTACTTC.

In the case of this clone: One end of the junction is discordant with germline, which a read error may explain. The chain couples TRBV7-7 to TRBJ2-5; 8 bases map to TRBD2. The V gene's germline CDR1 is SSHAT and CDR2 FNYEAQ (reference sequence). CDR3 length: 15 residues. CDR3 in DNA: TGTGCTAGCAGCTTAGAGAGCGGGGGCTTGGAGACCCAGTACTTC. It yields the protein CASSLESGGLETQYF.

This chain joins TRBV7-9 and TRBJ1-2; D gene unclear. The CDR3 extends over 13 amino acids. Trimming stripped 3 bases from V and 4 bases from J, with 9 bases between. The germline V gene encodes CDR1 SEHNR and CDR2 FQNEAQ (reference sequence). The CDR3 loop is CASSFSTTYGYTF. DNA for the CDR3: TGTGCCAGCAGCTTTTCCACAACCTATGGCTACACCTTC.

The chain combines TRBV5-1 with TRBJ2-7, with D possibly being TRBD1 (7 bases). The germline gives CDR1 SGHRS, CDR2 YFSETQ. The CDR3 runs to 15 residues. V was cut by 4 bases and J by 6 bases, with 20 bases left in between. In DNA, the CDR3 is TGCGCCAGCAGCGGGGGGACAGCCCCGACGAGCGAGCAGTACTTC. Its protein product is CASSGGTAPTSEQYF.

The chain has TRBV27 and TRBJ2-3, with D possibly matching TRBD2 (6 bases). CDR1 and CDR2 from the germline V gene are MNHEY and SMNVEV (reference sequence). Deletions cut 5 bases from V and 5 bases from J, with 23 bases between. The length of the CDR3 is 17 residues. Here the CDR3 DNA reads TGTGCCAGCAGTCCAGAATGGGGAGGCCTTGTCAGAGATACGCAGTATTTT. It encodes CASSPEWGGLVRDTQYF.

This clone was counted once. This chain links TRBV7-2 with TRBJ1-2; a weak D match, TRBD1 (6 bases). This CDR3 spans 16 amino acids. The V gene's germline CDR1 is SGHTA and CDR2 FQGNSA. V lost 6 bases, J lost 6 bases, and 23 bases lay in between. The CDR3, as DNA: TGTGCCAGCAGTAGAGACAGGCGCCGTTGGTCCCATGGCTACACCTTC. It translates to CASSRDRRRWSHGYTF.

The J gene is TRBJ2-4, the V gene TRBV10-2, with a possible D match to TRBD2 (5 bases). The CDR3 covers 14 residues. CDR1 and CDR2 (germline): WSHSY, SAAADI. Trimming removed 3 bases from V and 4 bases from J, with 10 bases in between. This CDR3 is CASSELRGKNIQYF. CDR3 nucleotides: TGCGCCAGCAGTGAACTTCGGGGAAAAAACATTCAGTACTTC.

The chain uses TRBV30 and TRBJ2-3, with 9 bases identical to TRBD2. CDR1 GTSNPN and CDR2 SVGIG come from the germline V gene (reference sequence). Trimming removed 0 bases from V and 3 bases from J; junction bases left unmatched: 7. This CDR3 comprises 16 residues. The CDR3 nucleotides are TGTGCCTGGAGTGTAGGGGTAGCGGGGGCAACAGATACGCAGTATTTT. This encodes CAWSVGVAGATDTQYF.

The chain has TRBV13 and TRBJ2-7, with 9 bases aligning to TRBD1. CDR3 length: 12 amino acids. V was pared by 5 bases and J by 5 bases, with 1 base of the junction left unmatched. Germline V CDR1 and CDR2: PRHDT, FYEKMQ (reference sequence). This chain's CDR3 is CASSRDRDEQYF. The CDR3 bases are TGTGCCAGCAGCCGGGACAGGGACGAGCAGTACTTC.

The V gene is TRBV6-2 or TRBV6-3, the J gene TRBJ2-5; 14 positions agree with TRBD2. Germline V gene data show CDR1 as MNHEY and CDR2 as SVGEGT. The CDR3 runs to 15 residues. Germline trimming cut 5 bases from V and 4 bases from J; bases unmatched to any gene: 3. CDR3 residues: CASSPGTSGRETQYF. The CDR3, as DNA: TGTGCCAGCAGTCCAGGGACTAGCGGGAGAGAGACCCAGTACTTC.

In DNA form, the CDR3 reads TGTGCCAGCAAGAGGGACCCAGGGGGCGGGGGAACAGATACGCAGTATTTT. It is translated as CASKRDPGGGGTDTQYF. The genes are TRBV5-4 and TRBJ2-3; a possible D gene is TRBD1 (8 bases). V shed 6 bases and J shed 3 bases, with 23 bases lying between them. In germline, CDR1 is SGHNT, CDR2 YYREEE (reference sequence). This CDR3 comprises 17 residues.

This chain connects TRBV10-3 to TRBJ1-1, with D tentatively TRBD1 (6 bases). Germline V lookup: CDR1 ENHRY, CDR2 SYGVKD. V shed 10 bases and J shed 2 bases, with 14 bases lying between them. The CDR3 has 13 residues. Here the CDR3 DNA reads TGTGCCACGCATTACAGGGCTAACACTGAAGCTTTCTTT. This gives the protein CATHYRANTEAFF.

The chain has TRBV5-1 and TRBJ1-1, with TRBD1 as a possible D gene (6 bases). From germline, CDR1 is SGHRS and CDR2 YFSETQ. The germline V and J ends were trimmed by 4 bases and 4 bases, with 14 bases remaining between them. The CDR3 is 14 amino acids. The CDR3 nucleotides are TGCGCCAGCAGCCAAGAAGGACAGCGCACTGAAGCTTTCTTT. This sequence encodes CASSQEGQRTEAFF.